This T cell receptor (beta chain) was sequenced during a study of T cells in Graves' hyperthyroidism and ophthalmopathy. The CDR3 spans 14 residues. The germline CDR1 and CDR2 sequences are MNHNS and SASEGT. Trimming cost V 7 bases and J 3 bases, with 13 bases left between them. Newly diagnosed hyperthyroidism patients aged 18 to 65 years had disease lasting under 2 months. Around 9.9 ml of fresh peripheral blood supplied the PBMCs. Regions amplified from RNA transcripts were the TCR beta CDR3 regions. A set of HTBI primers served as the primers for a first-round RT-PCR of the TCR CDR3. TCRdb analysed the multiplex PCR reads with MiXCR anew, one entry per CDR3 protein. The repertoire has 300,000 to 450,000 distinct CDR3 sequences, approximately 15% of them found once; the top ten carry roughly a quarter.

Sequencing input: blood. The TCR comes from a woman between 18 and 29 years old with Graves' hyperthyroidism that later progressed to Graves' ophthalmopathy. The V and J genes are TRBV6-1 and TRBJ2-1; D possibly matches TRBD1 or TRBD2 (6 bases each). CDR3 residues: CASMRDTSYNEQFF. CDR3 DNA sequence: TGTGCCAGCATGCGGGACACAAGCTACAATGAGCAGTTCTTC.